Listed below are T cell receptor beta chains from one sample, sequenced in a study. MiXCR was run by TCRdb on the RT-PCR reads, yielding one entry per CDR3 protein. This sample has about 680,000 distinct CDR3 sequences, with approximately 15% found just once. The sequenced sample was memory CD4+ T cells from blood. These receptors all come from a female donor in good health, serving as a healthy control. Each CDR3 is given with its conserved first and last residue. The order of the fields is V gene, D gene, J gene, clone size, CDR3 protein, CDR3 DNA. The D gene is left open where the match is weak. Only part of the rows carry a size: once, few, many, or a class if the clone is expanded.

TRBV29-1	TRBD2	TRBJ2-5	NA	CSVSRGASGGETQYF	TGCAGCGTTTCTCGCGGGGCTAGCGGGGGTGAGACCCAGTACTTC
TRBV18	NA	TRBJ1-2	once	CASSLGQRNYGYTF	TGTGCCAGCTCCCTAGGACAGCGAAACTATGGCTACACCTTC
TRBV20-1	NA	TRBJ2-1	NA	CSASLAQADEQFF	TGCAGTGCTAGTCTCGCGCAGGCGGATGAGCAGTTCTTC
TRBV6-4	NA	TRBJ2-2	many	CASSDSGRPGELFF	TGTGCCAGCAGTGACTCGGGTAGACCCGGGGAGCTGTTTTTT
TRBV27	TRBD1	TRBJ1-1	once	CASSLDGGQWTEAFF	TGTGCCAGCAGTTTGGATGGGGGACAGTGGACTGAAGCTTTCTTT
TRBV7-2	NA	TRBJ2-5	many	CASRSQETQYF	TGTGCCAGCAGGTCTCAAGAGACCCAGTACTTC
TRBV7-9	TRBD1	TRBJ1-3	few	CASSLGQGHPSGNTIYF	TGTGCCAGCAGCCTCGGACAGGGGCACCCCTCTGGAAACACCATATATTTT
TRBV27	TRBD2	TRBJ2-2	NA	CASSRLAANTGELFF	TGTGCCAGCAGTCGACTAGCGGCCAACACCGGGGAGCTGTTTTTT
TRBV6-6	NA	TRBJ2-3	few	CASADRDPSTDTQYF	TGTGCCAGCGCAGACCGGGACCCAAGCACAGATACGCAGTATTTT
TRBV20-1	TRBD2	TRBJ2-7	once	CSARKPLAGDREQYF	TGCAGTGCTAGAAAGCCCCTAGCGGGAGATCGCGAGCAGTACTTC
TRBV10-3	TRBD1	TRBJ2-2	NA	CAISEDRDTGELFF	TGTGCCATCAGTGAGGACAGGGACACCGGGGAGCTGTTTTTT
TRBV28	NA	TRBJ2-2	NA	CASNGGPDTGELFF	TGTGCCAGCAATGGAGGGCCGGATACCGGGGAGCTGTTTTTT
TRBV20-1	NA	TRBJ1-4	many	CSASTLNRKLFF	TGCAGTGCTAGCACATTGAACAGGAAACTGTTTTTT
TRBV7-2	NA	TRBJ2-2	NA	CASSSKYTGELFF	TGTGCTAGCAGCTCAAAGTACACCGGGGAGCTGTTTTTT
TRBV30	NA	TRBJ2-3	many	CAWRPGPGVLSQYF	TGTGCCTGGAGGCCGGGACCTGGGGTATTATCGCAGTATTTT
TRBV10-3	NA	TRBJ2-3	few	CAITGTTTSSTDTQYF	TGTGCCATCACCGGGACGACGACTTCTAGCACAGATACGCAGTATTTT
TRBV7-9	NA	TRBJ1-2	NA	CASSLGLRVNYGYTF	TGTGCCAGCAGCTTAGGACTCAGGGTTAACTATGGCTACACCTTC
TRBV7-3	TRBD1	TRBJ2-6	NA	CASSRTGVSGANVLTF	TGTGCCAGCAGCCGCACAGGGGTCTCTGGGGCCAACGTCCTGACTTTC
TRBV10-3	TRBD1	TRBJ1-2	few	CAISSGQGEGYTF	TGTGCCATCAGTAGCGGACAGGGGGAGGGCTACACCTTC
TRBV20-1	NA	TRBJ2-1	few	CSARVFNEQFF	TGCAGTGCTAGAGTGTTCAATGAGCAGTTCTTC
TRBV12-3/TRBV12-4	TRBD1	TRBJ2-5	many	CASSIGQGVIQETQYF	TGTGCCAGCAGCATCGGACAGGGGGTCATCCAAGAGACCCAGTACTTC
TRBV12-3/TRBV12-4	TRBD2	TRBJ2-3	NA	CASSPAGVRADTQYF	TGTGCCAGCAGTCCAGCGGGGGTTCGGGCAGATACGCAGTATTTT
TRBV6-2/TRBV6-3	NA	TRBJ2-7	NA	CAISMGGFYEQYF	TGTGCCATCTCGATGGGGGGCTTCTACGAGCAGTACTTC
TRBV10-3	TRBD2	TRBJ2-1	many	CAIRGEGSEQFF	TGTGCCATCAGGGGGGAGGGGAGTGAGCAGTTCTTC
TRBV25-1	NA	TRBJ1-2	many	CASSEFKFGYTF	TGTGCCAGCAGTGAATTTAAGTTTGGCTACACCTTC
TRBV18	NA	TRBJ2-1	many	CASSPFDGDREQFF	TGTGCCAGCTCACCATTTGATGGGGACCGTGAGCAGTTCTTC
TRBV3-1	TRBD2	TRBJ2-3	few	CASSPRLAGVGVSSTDTQYF	TGTGCCAGCAGCCCTCGACTAGCGGGAGTGGGGGTGTCTAGCACAGATACGCAGTATTTT
TRBV5-1	TRBD2	TRBJ2-3	few	CASSHGGTSGTDTQYF	TGCGCCAGCAGCCATGGCGGGACTAGCGGAACAGATACGCAGTATTTT
TRBV27	NA	TRBJ2-5	NA	CASSLKSPGGTQYF	TGTGCCAGCAGTTTAAAGAGTCCCGGGGGGACCCAGTACTTC
TRBV5-4	NA	TRBJ2-3	NA	CASSLAQVKGTDTQYF	TGTGCCAGCAGCTTGGCACAGGTCAAAGGCACAGATACGCAGTATTTT
TRBV12-5	TRBD1	TRBJ1-2	NA	CASGLNTDRAGSNYGYTF	TGTGCTAGTGGTTTGAATACGGACAGGGCGGGAAGTAACTATGGCTACACCTTC
TRBV12-2	NA	TRBJ2-7	NA	CASRSKATSGPYEQYF	TGTGCAAGTCGTTCGAAAGCGACTAGCGGTCCCTACGAGCAGTACTTC
TRBV20-1	NA	TRBJ2-3	NA	CSAREGAGAGADTQYF	TGCAGTGCTAGGGAGGGGGCCGGGGCCGGTGCAGATACGCAGTATTTT
TRBV20-1	TRBD1	TRBJ2-6	few	CSVPLDRGTGANVLTF	TGCAGTGTTCCTTTGGACAGGGGAACTGGGGCCAACGTCCTGACTTTC
TRBV6-5	NA	TRBJ2-7	many	CASSRTGTESYEQYF	TGTGCCAGCAGTCGAACCGGGACCGAGTCCTACGAGCAGTACTTC
TRBV12-3/TRBV12-4	NA	TRBJ1-6	few	CASRLAAIGYSPLHF	TGTGCCAGCAGGCTCGCGGCCATAGGGTACTCACCCCTCCACTTT
TRBV7-9	TRBD1	TRBJ2-7	few	CASSLRTGLPYEQYF	TGTGCCAGCAGCTTAAGGACAGGCCTACCCTACGAGCAGTACTTC
TRBV5-1	TRBD1	TRBJ1-1	NA	CASSSDRGQRAFF	TGCGCCAGCAGCTCGGACAGGGGGCAGCGGGCTTTCTTT
TRBV28	NA	TRBJ2-7	NA	CASSLPTLQLLPSYEQYF	TGTGCCAGCAGTTTACCTACACTTCAATTACTACCCAGCTACGAGCAGTACTTC
TRBV11-2	NA	TRBJ2-1	few	CASNSRASSYNEQFF	TGTGCCAGCAACTCGAGGGCAAGCTCCTACAATGAGCAGTTCTTC
TRBV9	TRBD2	TRBJ2-7	few	CASSGPAVSGRTSYEQYF	TGTGCCAGCAGCGGACCTGCGGTGAGCGGGAGGACCTCCTACGAGCAGTACTTC
TRBV28	NA	TRBJ1-5	NA	CASSLSSRSQHF	TGTGCCAGCAGTTTATCTAGTCGGTCCCAGCATTTT
TRBV29-1	NA	TRBJ1-3	NA	CSAKGKAGNTIYF	TGCAGCGCCAAGGGCAAGGCGGGAAACACCATATATTTT
TRBV15	NA	TRBJ1-1	many	CATSRDTGNTEAFF	TGTGCCACCAGCAGAGATACAGGAAACACTGAAGCTTTCTTT
TRBV12-3/TRBV12-4	NA	TRBJ2-1	few	CASRSGAEGDNEQFF	TGTGCCAGCAGGTCCGGTGCGGAGGGGGACAATGAGCAGTTCTTC
TRBV12-3/TRBV12-4	TRBD1	TRBJ1-6	few	CASSLSDQGGPLHF	TGTGCCAGCAGTCTAAGCGATCAGGGGGGACCCCTCCACTTT
TRBV24-1	NA	TRBJ2-5	few	CATSEGAGPGETQYF	TGTGCCACCAGTGAGGGAGCGGGCCCGGGGGAGACCCAGTACTTC
TRBV18	NA	TRBJ2-5	few	CASSPTLETQYF	TGTGCCAGCTCACCCACGTTAGAGACCCAGTACTTC
TRBV5-1	TRBD1	TRBJ1-2	many	CASSWDRGRNYGYTF	TGCGCCAGCAGCTGGGACAGGGGGCGAAACTATGGCTACACCTTC
TRBV7-6	NA	TRBJ2-7	NA	CASSQGQTEQYF	TGTGCCAGCAGCCAAGGTCAGACAGAGCAGTACTTC